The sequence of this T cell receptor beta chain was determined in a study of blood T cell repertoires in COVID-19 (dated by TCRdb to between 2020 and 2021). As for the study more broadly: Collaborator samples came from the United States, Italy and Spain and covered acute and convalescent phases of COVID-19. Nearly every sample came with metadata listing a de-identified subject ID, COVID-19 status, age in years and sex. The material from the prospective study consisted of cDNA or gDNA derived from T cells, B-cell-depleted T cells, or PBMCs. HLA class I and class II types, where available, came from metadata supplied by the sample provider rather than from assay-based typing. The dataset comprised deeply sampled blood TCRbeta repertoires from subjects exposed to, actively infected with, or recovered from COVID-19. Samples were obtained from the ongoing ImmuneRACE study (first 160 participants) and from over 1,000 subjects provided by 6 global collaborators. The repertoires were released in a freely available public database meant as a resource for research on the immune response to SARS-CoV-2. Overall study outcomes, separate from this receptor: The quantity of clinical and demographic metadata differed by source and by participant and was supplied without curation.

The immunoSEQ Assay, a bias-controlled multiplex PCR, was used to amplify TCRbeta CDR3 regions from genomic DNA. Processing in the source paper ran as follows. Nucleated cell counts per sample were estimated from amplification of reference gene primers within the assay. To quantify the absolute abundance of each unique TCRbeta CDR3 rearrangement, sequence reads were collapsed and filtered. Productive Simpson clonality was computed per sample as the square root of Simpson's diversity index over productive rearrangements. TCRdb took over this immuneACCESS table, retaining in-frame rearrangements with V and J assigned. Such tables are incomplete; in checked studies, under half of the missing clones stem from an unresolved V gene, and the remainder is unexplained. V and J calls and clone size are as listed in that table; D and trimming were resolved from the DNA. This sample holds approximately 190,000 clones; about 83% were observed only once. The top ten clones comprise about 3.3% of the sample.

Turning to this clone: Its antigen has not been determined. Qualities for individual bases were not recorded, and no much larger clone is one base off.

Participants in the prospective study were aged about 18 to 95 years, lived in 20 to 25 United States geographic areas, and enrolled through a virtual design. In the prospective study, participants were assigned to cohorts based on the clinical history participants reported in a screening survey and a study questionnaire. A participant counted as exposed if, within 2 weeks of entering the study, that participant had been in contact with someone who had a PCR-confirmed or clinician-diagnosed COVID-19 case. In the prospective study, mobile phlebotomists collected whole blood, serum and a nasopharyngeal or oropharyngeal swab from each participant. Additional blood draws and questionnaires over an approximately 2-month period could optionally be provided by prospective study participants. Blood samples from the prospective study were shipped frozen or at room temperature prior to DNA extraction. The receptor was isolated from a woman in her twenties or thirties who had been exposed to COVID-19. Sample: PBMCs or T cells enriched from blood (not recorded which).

This receptor has the CDR3 CASSLGQGSYEQYF. In nucleotide form, the sequence is TGTGCCAGCAGCTTAGGACAGGGCTCCTACGAGCAGTACTTC. The sequence joins TRBV5-6 to TRBJ2-7; a stretch of 8 junction bases matches TRBD1. The junction shows trimming of 2 bases on V and 0 bases on J, and the gene matches do not reach 1 base of it. Taken from the germline V gene, the CDR1 and CDR2 loops are SGHDT and YYEEEE. From the cysteine through the phenylalanine, the CDR3 covers 14 amino acids. Left in the record is the CDR3 DNA by itself, 42 bases read in frame from the first base.